This TCR beta chain appears in the sequencing data of a study of graft-versus-host responses after intestinal transplantation. The overall study: Among the recipients, all got anti-thymocyte globulin induction and then tacrolimus and steroids for about 3 years. Overall study findings and caveats: Allograft clonal ratios (graft-versus-host to host-versus-graft) were high in patients who had graft-donor T cell macrochimerism.

Libraries were prepared by immunoSEQ multiplex PCR; TCRdb keeps only in-frame clonotypes and omits some of them. This table holds tens of thousands of clones, 90% to 95% found once. Concerning this clone itself: Its antigen is not known.

Germline V gene data show CDR1 as MDHEN and CDR2 as SYDVKM. V lost 1 base to trimming and J lost 0 bases, with 7 bases between them. The CDR3 has 15 residues. This clonotype originated in a human patient who received an intestinal transplant, so some T cells may come from the graft donor. Sample: PBMCs, taken approximately four months after intestinal transplantation. V is TRBV28 and J is TRBJ1-5, with no clear D. CDR3 sequence (DNA): TGTGCCAGCAGTTTATTACAGAATAGCAATCAGCCCCAGCATTTT. It yields the protein CASSLLQNSNQPQHF. The full variable domain, rest sourced from reference TRBV28 and TRBJ1-5, is DVKVTQSSRYLVKRTGEKVFLECVQDMDHENMFWYRQDPGLGLRLIYFSYDVKMKEKGDIPEGYSVSREKKERFSLILESASTNQTSMYLCASSLLQNSNQPQHFGDGTRLSIL.